These 15 T cell receptor beta chains were sequenced from one sample in a study of T cell changes during pregnancy in multiple sclerosis. The repertoire was sequenced with immunoSEQ multiplex PCR; TCRdb's copy has only in-frame clones and lacks some. The sample consists of 58,000 or so clones, 89% of them appearing once. Sequenced material: peripheral blood, taken after pregnancy. Receptors were obtained from a female donor with multiple sclerosis, enrolled in a pregnancy study.

This chain connects TRBV6-4 to TRBJ2-1; 9 bases fit TRBD1. J lost 8 bases, V lost 2 bases, and 7 bases had no gene match. Per germline, CDR1 MRHNA and CDR2 SNTAGT. CDR3 length: 15 residues. CDR3 in DNA: TGTGCCAGCAGTGACGGGGACAGGGTCAGCCATGAGCAGTTCTTC. Protein sequence: CASSDGDRVSHEQFF.

V gene TRBV5-1 combines with J gene TRBJ2-7; D is ambiguous. V lost 0 bases, J lost 2 bases, and 9 bases lay in between. Per the germline V gene, CDR1 is SGHRS and CDR2 is YFSETQ. The CDR3 consists of 14 residues. The CDR3 DNA reads TGCGCCAGCAGCTTGGTCAGTTTTACCTACGAGCAGTACTTC. This gives the protein CASSLVSFTYEQYF.

This clone was seen just once. The V call is TRBV7-9, the J call TRBJ1-1, with 12 bases fitting TRBD1. The junction had 1 base not matched to a gene; V was cut back by 5 bases and J by 3 bases. The V gene's germline CDR1 is SEHNR and CDR2 FQNEAQ (reference sequence). The CDR3 sequence is 14 residues long. The CDR3 DNA reads as TGTGCCAGCAGCGGGACAGGGGGCGACACTGAAGCTTTCTTT. This codes for CASSGTGGDTEAFF.

The chain is built from TRBV4-1 and TRBJ1-4; D remains unclear. The CDR3 sequence is 14 residues long. CDR1 and CDR2 (germline): MGHRA, YSYEKL. The V and J ends lost 2 bases and 0 bases respectively, with 4 bases between them. CDR3 nucleotide sequence: TGCGCCAGCAGCCAATCCGCAACTAATGAAAAACTGTTTTTT. This codes for CASSQSATNEKLFF.

V is TRBV29-1 and J is TRBJ2-7, with D perhaps matching TRBD2 (6 bases). V was clipped by 3 bases and J by 7 bases, with 10 bases between them. CDR3 length: 11 amino acids. CDR1 is SQVTM, CDR2 ANQGSEA, per germline. The CDR3 here is CSVEGGAEQYF. CDR3 DNA: TGCAGCGTTGAGGGCGGGGCGGAGCAGTACTTC.

This rearrangement joins TRBV5-4 to TRBJ2-5, with D possibly matching TRBD2 (6 bases). The ends were cut back, 0 bases at V and 5 bases at J, with 8 bases in the middle. The CDR3 length is 13 residues. Germline V gene data show CDR1 as SGHNT and CDR2 as YYREEE (reference sequence). In DNA, the CDR3 is TGTGCCAGCAGCTTGGGCGGGGTTGAGACCCAGTACTTC. Its protein is CASSLGGVETQYF. The variable domain in full, completed from reference TRBV5-4 and TRBJ2-5, reads ETGVTQSPTHLIKTRGQQVTLRCSSQSGHNTVSWYQQALGQGPQFIFQYYREEENGRGNFPPRFSGLQFPNYSSELNVNALELDDSALYLCASSLGGVETQYFGPGTRLLVL.

The chain employs TRBV30 and TRBJ1-2; D remains unclear. V was clipped by 1 base and J by 8 bases, with 11 bases between them. This CDR3 region has 12 residues. Germline CDR1 is GTSNPN and CDR2 is SVGIG (reference sequence). CDR3 sequence reads: CAWSGVGSGYTF. The CDR3 DNA is TGTGCCTGGAGTGGTGTAGGGAGCGGCTACACCTTC.

The rearrangement uses TRBV6-5 and TRBJ1-5; D unresolved. V lost 6 bases and J 5 bases, leaving 14 bases between the germline ends. CDR3 size: 14 residues. Germline V gene sequence: CDR1 MNHEY, CDR2 SVGAGI. In DNA, the CDR3 is TGTGCCAGCAGCCGGGTCTCTTACGATCAGCCCCAGCATTTT. It encodes CASSRVSYDQPQHF.

Here the CDR3 DNA reads TGTGCCAGCAGCTTAAGACACCTAGCGGGGGGGCGGAATGAGCAGTTCTTC. Translated, it gives CASSLRHLAGGRNEQFF. This sequence joins TRBV7-2 and TRBJ2-1; 12 nucleotides line up with TRBD2. After removal of 2 bases from V and 7 bases from J, the junction contained 9 bases not matched to a gene. This CDR3 has 17 residues. Germline V lookup: CDR1 SGHTA, CDR2 FQGNSA.

This chain uses TRBV7-3 with TRBJ1-4; TRBD1 agrees at 8 bases. CDR1 SGHTA and CDR2 FQGTGA come from the germline V gene. With 6 bases clipped from V and 8 bases from J, the junction kept 11 bases outside the gene matches. This CDR3 region has 15 residues. In nucleotides, the CDR3 is TGTGCCAGCAGACCTACGACAGGGGTAAGGGAAAAACTGTTTTTT. Translating it yields CASRPTTGVREKLFF.

V is TRBV7-8 and J is TRBJ1-1, with TRBD1 identical over 8 bases. The CDR3 is 14 residues long. The ends lost 3 bases at V and 5 bases at J; junction bases unmatched: 5. CDR1 and CDR2 from the germline V gene are SGHVS and FQNEAQ. CDR3 nucleotides: TGTGCCAGCAGCTTTCAGGGGGCGGGTACTGAAGCTTTCTTT. This codes for CASSFQGAGTEAFF.

The V and J genes are TRBV5-1 and TRBJ2-7, with 8 bases fitting TRBD1. Germline values: CDR1 SGHRS, CDR2 YFSETQ. The CDR3 is 15 residues long. V lost 0 bases to trimming and J lost 2 bases; unmatched junction nucleotides: 4. The CDR3 region has the DNA TGCGCCAGCAGCTTGGGAGGGACAGGCCCCTACGAGCAGTACTTC. This translates into CASSLGGTGPYEQYF. Based on the CDR3 plus reference TRBV5-1 and TRBJ2-7, the full variable domain is KAGVTQTPRYLIKTRGQQVTLSCSPISGHRSVSWYQQTPGQGLQFLFEYFSETQRNKGNFPGRFSGRQFSNSRSEMNVSTLELGDSALYLCASSLGGTGPYEQYFGPGTRLTVT.

Notes on this clone: At one end the junction does not follow the germline gene, possibly because of a read error. This sample also contains other DNA sequences that code for the same CDR3. The chain links TRBV19 to TRBJ1-2; 9 positions agree with TRBD1. In germline, CDR1 is LNHDA, CDR2 SQIVND (reference sequence). This CDR3 region has 15 residues. In DNA, the CDR3 is TGTGCCAGTAGTCCAACCGGGACAGGGAACTATGGCTACACCTTT. This translates into CASSPTGTGNYGYTF.

This clone was observed a handful of times. The chain employs TRBV30 and TRBJ1-2; D might be TRBD1 (5 bases). CDR3 length: 14 residues. Trimming cost V 0 bases and J 3 bases, with 11 bases left between them. Germline loops: CDR1 GTSNPN, CDR2 SVGIG (reference sequence). This CDR3 reads CAWSVKGSYYGYTF. The CDR3, as DNA: TGTGCCTGGAGTGTGAAGGGGTCCTACTATGGCTACACCTTC. The variable domain in full, with the rest retrieved from reference TRBV30 and TRBJ1-2, is SQTIHQWPATLVQPVGSPLSLECTVEGTSNPNLYWYRQAAGRGLQLLFYSVGIGQISSEVPQNLSASRPQDRQFILSSKKLLLSDSGFYLCAWSVKGSYYGYTFGSGTRLTVV.

The chain recombines TRBV7-2 with TRBJ2-1, with 8 bases fitting TRBD2. The CDR3 runs to 15 residues. Germline CDR1 is SGHTA and CDR2 is FQGNSA. Trimming removed 3 bases from V and 2 bases from J; junction bases left unmatched: 3. CDR3 loop: CASSFTTSAYNEQFF. Written as DNA, the CDR3 is TGTGCCAGCAGCTTTACGACTAGCGCCTACAATGAGCAGTTCTTC.